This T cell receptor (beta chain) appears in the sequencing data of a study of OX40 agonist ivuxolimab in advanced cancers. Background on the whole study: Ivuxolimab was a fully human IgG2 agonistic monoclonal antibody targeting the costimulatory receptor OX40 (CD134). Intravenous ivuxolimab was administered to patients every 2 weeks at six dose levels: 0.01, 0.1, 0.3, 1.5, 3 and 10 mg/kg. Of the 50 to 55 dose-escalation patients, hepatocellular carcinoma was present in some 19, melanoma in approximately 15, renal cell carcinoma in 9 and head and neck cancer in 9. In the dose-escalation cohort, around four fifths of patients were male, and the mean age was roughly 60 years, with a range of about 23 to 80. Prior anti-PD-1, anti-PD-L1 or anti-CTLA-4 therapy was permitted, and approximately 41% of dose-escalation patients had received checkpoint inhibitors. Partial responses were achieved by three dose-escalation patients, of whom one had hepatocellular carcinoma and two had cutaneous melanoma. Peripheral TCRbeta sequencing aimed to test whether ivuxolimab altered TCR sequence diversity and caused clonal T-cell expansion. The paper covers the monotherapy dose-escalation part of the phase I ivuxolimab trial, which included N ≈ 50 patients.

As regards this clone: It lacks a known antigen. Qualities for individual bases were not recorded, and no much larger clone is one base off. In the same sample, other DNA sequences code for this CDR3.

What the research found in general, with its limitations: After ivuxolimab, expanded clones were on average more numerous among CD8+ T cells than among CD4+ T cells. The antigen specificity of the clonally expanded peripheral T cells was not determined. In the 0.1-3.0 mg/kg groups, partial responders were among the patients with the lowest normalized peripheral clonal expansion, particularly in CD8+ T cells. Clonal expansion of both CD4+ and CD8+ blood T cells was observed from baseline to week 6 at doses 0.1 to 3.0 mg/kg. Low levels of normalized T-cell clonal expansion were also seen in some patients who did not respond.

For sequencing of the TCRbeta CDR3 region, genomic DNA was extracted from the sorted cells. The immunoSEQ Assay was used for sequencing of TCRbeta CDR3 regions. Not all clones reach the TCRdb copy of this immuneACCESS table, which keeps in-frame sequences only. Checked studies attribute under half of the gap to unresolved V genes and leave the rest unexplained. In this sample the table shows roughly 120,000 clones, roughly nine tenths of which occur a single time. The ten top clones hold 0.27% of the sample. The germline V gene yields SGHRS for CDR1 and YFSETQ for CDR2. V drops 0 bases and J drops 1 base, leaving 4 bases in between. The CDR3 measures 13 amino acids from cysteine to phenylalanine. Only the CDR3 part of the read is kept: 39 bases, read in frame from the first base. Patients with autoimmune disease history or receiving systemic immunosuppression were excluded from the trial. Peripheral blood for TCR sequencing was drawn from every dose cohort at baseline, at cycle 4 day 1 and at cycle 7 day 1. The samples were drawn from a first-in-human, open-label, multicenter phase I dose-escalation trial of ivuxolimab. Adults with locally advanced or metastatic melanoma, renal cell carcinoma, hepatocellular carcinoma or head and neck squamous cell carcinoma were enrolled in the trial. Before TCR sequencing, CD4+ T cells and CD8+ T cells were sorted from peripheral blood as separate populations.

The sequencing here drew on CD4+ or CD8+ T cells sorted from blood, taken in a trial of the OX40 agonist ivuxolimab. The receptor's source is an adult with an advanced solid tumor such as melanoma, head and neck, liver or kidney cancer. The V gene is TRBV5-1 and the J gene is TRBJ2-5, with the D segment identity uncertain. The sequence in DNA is TGCGCCAGCAGCTTGGGTCCCCAAGAGACCCAGTACTTC. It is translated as CASSLGPQETQYF.